The source of this T cell receptor beta chain is a study of T cells after yellow fever vaccination. This clonotype was seen only a few times. The antigen is unknown. The CDR3 is 17 residues long. Per germline, CDR1 SGDLS and CDR2 YYNGEE. Trimming took 0 bases from V and 0 from J, leaving 13 bases between them. TCRdb independently ran MiXCR on the 5' RACE reads; one entry per CDR3 protein. The table lists about 300,000 distinct CDR3 sequences, 8.7% of them singletons. Study-wide points: Abundant bulk-derived clonotypes could contaminate FACS-sorted repertoires.

The sequencing used CD4+ T cells sorted from PBMCs, collected 5 days after the yellow fever booster vaccination. This receptor was taken from a man between 18 and 35 years old who received the YFV17D yellow fever vaccine. This chain links TRBV9 with TRBJ1-3, with D uncertain. CDR3 amino acids: CASSVALGLPSGNTIYF. CDR3 bases: TGTGCCAGCAGCGTAGCCCTGGGATTACCCTCTGGAAACACCATATATTTT. The full variable domain, its missing parts supplied by reference TRBV9 and TRBJ1-3, is DSGVTQTPKHLITATGQRVTLRCSPRSGDLSVYWYQQSLDQGLQFLIQYYNGEERAKGNILERFSAQQFPDLHSELNLSSLELGDSALYFCASSVALGLPSGNTIYFGEGSWLTVV.